These 7 T cell receptor beta chains share one sample of origin, sequenced in a study of neurological immune-mediated disorders. TCRdb re-called the 5' RACE reads with MiXCR, one entry per CDR3 protein. The sample has approximately 36,000 distinct CDR3 sequences; 3.2% are singletons. The sample's time point: longitudinal time-point 1 (baseline). Sequenced material: PBMCs. These receptors were collected from a woman in her sixties or seventies with multiple sclerosis.

CDR3 nucleotide sequence: TGTGCCATCAGTGAGTCGACGGGAGCCCACAATCAGCCCCAGCATTTT. Amino acids: CAISESTGAHNQPQHF. The genes are TRBV10-3 and TRBJ1-5; no clear D gene. CDR1 is ENHRY, CDR2 SYGVKD, per germline. V was cut by 0 bases and J by 3 bases, with 12 bases left in between. This CDR3 region has 16 residues.

In this sample, this clonotype turned up many times. The V and J genes are TRBV5-1 and TRBJ1-1; TRBD1 agrees at 7 bases. With 6 bases clipped from V and 1 base from J, the junction kept 9 bases outside the gene matches. Germline CDR1 and CDR2: SGHRS and YFSETQ. This CDR3 is built from 15 residues. CDR3 DNA: TGCGCCAGCACCCTTACCGGACAGGCGAACACTGAAGCTTTCTTT. Residues: CASTLTGQANTEAFF.

Ten or more counts support this clonotype. CDR3 amino acids: CSARSGGETQYF. The CDR3 DNA is TGCAGTGCCAGAAGCGGGGGAGAGACCCAGTACTTC. The chain employs TRBV20-1 and TRBJ2-5; 8 bases line up with TRBD2. The CDR3 contains 12 residues. J gave up 4 bases and V 6 bases, and 4 bases lay outside the gene matches. Germline V gene data show CDR1 as DFQATT and CDR2 as SNEGSKA (reference sequence).

Relative to its sample, this clonotype is medium-sized. V and J are TRBV28 and TRBJ1-1, with D maybe TRBD1 (6 bases). The CDR3 sequence is 13 residues long. V dropped 4 bases and J dropped 8 bases, with 14 bases sitting between them. Germline V CDR1 and CDR2: MDHEN, SYDVKM. The CDR3 nucleotides are TGTGCCAGCAGTTCGCAGCAGGGGTTGGAAGCTTTCTTT. Protein: CASSSQQGLEAFF. Based on the CDR3 plus reference TRBV28 and TRBJ1-1, the full variable domain is DVKVTQSSRYLVKRTGEKVFLECVQDMDHENMFWYRQDPGLGLRLIYFSYDVKMKEKGDIPEGYSVSREKKERFSLILESASTNQTSMYLCASSSQQGLEAFFGQGTRLTVV.

This clonotype was found many times. The CDR3 protein is CASSFRLNTEAFF. The CDR3 DNA reads as TGTGCCAGCAGTTTTCGTCTGAACACTGAAGCTTTCTTT. The chain carries TRBV27 and TRBJ1-1; D is ambiguous. V lost 3 bases and J lost 0, with 5 bases in between. The length of the CDR3 is 13 residues. In germline, CDR1 is MNHEY, CDR2 SMNVEV (reference sequence).

This clonotype was counted ten times or more. V and J are TRBV7-8 and TRBJ2-5; tentatively, D is TRBD1 or TRBD2 (5 bases each). Germline V gene sequence: CDR1 SGHVS, CDR2 FQNEAQ. The CDR3 totals 14 residues. V was trimmed by 2 bases and J by 5 bases, leaving 12 bases between them. DNA for the CDR3: TGTGCCAGCAGCTTATCGGGACGTCCGGAGACCCAGTACTTC. Translated: CASSLSGRPETQYF.

This clonotype was seen ten or more times. V gene TRBV7-9 combines with J gene TRBJ1-3; 8 positions match TRBD1. This CDR3 has 17 amino acids. V dropped 6 bases and J dropped 2; count of bases not matched to a gene: 12. In germline, CDR1 is SEHNR, CDR2 FQNEAQ (reference sequence). The DNA for the CDR3 is TGTGCCAGCAGTTCTGGACAGGGAGGGAAGACTGGAAACACCATATATTTT. It codes for CASSSGQGGKTGNTIYF.